This section outlines one T cell receptor beta chain sequence together with its context. Its antigen remains unknown. TCRalpha and TCRbeta libraries used 5'RACE with constant-segment primers and UMIs. MiXCR, run by TCRdb on the 5' RACE reads, gives a single entry per CDR3 protein. Here the sample spans roughly 410,000 distinct CDR3 sequences, less than 25% being singletons. This record belongs to a study of T-cell memory formation after mild COVID-19. Findings and limits, study-wide: The SARS-CoV-2 specificity of second-wave clones reaching peak at day 37 remained unverified. The study detected some responding clones in pre-infection memory, suggesting cross-reactive memory joined. Clones contracting over day 15 to 85 were CD4/CD8 balanced, with later expanders leaning CD4+.

Trimming left V 2 bases short and J 2 bases short, with 10 bases between. Germline V gene data show CDR1 as SEHNR and CDR2 as FQNEAQ (reference sequence). The CDR3 spans 14 residues. The chain combines TRBV7-9 with TRBJ2-7; possibly TRBD2 for D (7 bases). Sequenced sample: PBMCs or a T cell subset sorted from them (not recorded which). The receptor was derived from an adult woman who had mild COVID-19 (a few samples of this study predate the infection). Cell type and time point are not known. CDR3 nucleotide sequence: TGTGCCAGCAGCTTAAGGGGGAGGGCCTACGAGCAGTACTTC. As protein: CASSLRGRAYEQYF.